One sample yielded the 14 T cell receptor beta chains listed below, sequenced in a study of blood T cell repertoires in COVID-19. Measured with immunoSEQ multiplex PCR; TCRdb has only the in-frame clones, and not every one. Of 300,000 to 400,000 clones listed, roughly 90% were seen once; the top ten hold roughly 0.97%. Sequencing input: PBMCs or T cells enriched from blood (not recorded which). The receptors were sampled from a woman in her thirties with acute COVID-19.

About this clone itself: This may arise from a read error, as a much more abundant clone is one base away. As DNA, the CDR3 is TGTGCCAGCAGTGACTCAGGGAATTCACCCCTCCACTTT. Amino acid sequence: CASSDSGNSPLHF. The chain has TRBV25-1 and TRBJ1-6; D perhaps matches TRBD1 (5 bases). The CDR3 is 13 residues long. The V end was cut by 3 bases, the J end by 7 bases, with 7 bases between. The germline CDR1 and CDR2 sequences are MGHDK and SYGVNS.

This chain connects TRBV27 to TRBJ2-1; a possible D gene is TRBD2 (6 bases). Per germline, CDR1 MNHEY and CDR2 SMNVEV (reference sequence). Trimming cost V 4 bases and J 2 bases, with 15 bases left between them. The CDR3 consists of 16 residues. The CDR3 region has the DNA TGTGCCAGCAGTTCCCCCTCCCCGGGGGCCTACAATGAGCAGTTCTTC. Translated, it gives CASSSPSPGAYNEQFF.

The chain is built from TRBV5-1 and TRBJ1-2, with D possibly matching TRBD1 (6 bases). Germline lookup yields CDR1 SGHRS and CDR2 YFSETQ. The V end lost 2 bases, the J end lost 8 bases, and 13 bases lay between the germline ends. The length of the CDR3 is 13 residues. The CDR3 reads CASSFTGWNGYTF. The CDR3 DNA follows: TGCGCCAGCAGCTTCACAGGGTGGAACGGCTACACCTTC.

This clone was detected once. The chain carries TRBV28 and TRBJ1-1, with D possibly matching TRBD1 (6 bases). Germline V gene data show CDR1 as MDHEN and CDR2 as SYDVKM. The V and J ends lost 6 bases and 4 bases respectively, with 6 bases between them. This CDR3 spans 11 amino acids. CDR3 in DNA: TGTGCCAGCAGAGGGGGCACTGAAGCTTTCTTT. Amino acid sequence: CASRGGTEAFF.

A single count supports this clone. The chain links TRBV5-1 to TRBJ1-1, with unresolved D. The V end lost 0 bases, the J end lost 1 base, and 4 bases lay between the germline ends. Per the germline V gene, CDR1 is SGHRS and CDR2 is YFSETQ. The CDR3 spans 13 residues. The CDR3 DNA reads as TGCGCCAGCAGCTTGGTAGCGAACACTGAAGCTTTCTTT. Amino acids: CASSLVANTEAFF.

DNA of the CDR3: TGTGCCATCAGTGTTGGGCAGGGCACAGATACGCAGTATTTT. As protein: CAISVGQGTDTQYF. J is TRBJ2-3 and V is TRBV10-3, with D hard to call. This CDR3 region has 14 residues. Germline V gene lookup returns CDR1 ENHRY and CDR2 SYGVKD. Trimming removed 4 bases at V and 1 base at J, with 9 bases between.

This chain uses TRBV21-1 with TRBJ1-5; the tabulated D call, TRBD1, remains unverified against the DNA. TRBV21-1 is flagged as a pseudogene. The CDR3 runs 13 residues. This chain's CDR3 is CADDLRGNQPQHF. The CDR3 nucleotides are TGTGCCGACGACTTAAGGGGAAATCAGCCCCAGCATTTT.

The chain recombines TRBV5-1 with TRBJ1-3; TRBD1 is a possible D gene (5 bases). Per the germline V gene, CDR1 is SGHRS and CDR2 is YFSETQ. The length of the CDR3 is 14 residues. V gave up 5 bases and J gave up 4 bases, with 13 bases separating them. CDR3 protein: CASSQGSGGNTIYF. The CDR3 DNA is TGCGCCAGCAGTCAGGGTTCTGGGGGAAACACCATATATTTT.

The rearrangement uses TRBV24-1 and TRBJ1-3, with D possibly matching TRBD1 (6 bases). Between the trimmed V and J ends, which lost 4 bases and 4 bases, there was a span of 16 bases. The germline gives CDR1 KGHDR, CDR2 SFDVKD. The CDR3 has 16 amino acids. The CDR3 DNA sequence: TGTGCCACCAGTGACTCCTCTACAGGGCCCGGAAACACCATATATTTT. This gives the protein CATSDSSTGPGNTIYF.

The chain has TRBV7-9 and TRBJ2-4; 13 bases are a match to TRBD2. This CDR3 has 17 residues. In germline, CDR1 is SEHNR, CDR2 FQNEAQ (reference sequence). With V trimmed by 5 bases and J by 0 bases, 4 bases remained unmatched. The CDR3 reads CASSQGLAGVAKNIQYF. CDR3 sequence (DNA): TGTGCCAGCAGCCAAGGACTAGCGGGGGTAGCCAAAAACATTCAGTACTTC.

The chain is built from TRBV7-9 and TRBJ2-3; possibly TRBD1 for D (5 bases). The CDR3 runs 15 residues. V lost 1 base to trimming and J lost 6 bases, with 14 bases between them. CDR1 and CDR2 from the germline V gene are SEHNR and FQNEAQ (reference sequence). CDR3 in amino acids: CASSLVLRVGDTQYF. The CDR3 coding sequence is TGTGCCAGCAGCTTAGTTCTCAGGGTGGGTGATACGCAGTATTTT.

The chain employs TRBV6-5 and TRBJ1-1; tentative D call: TRBD1 (6 bases). The CDR3 totals 15 residues. CDR1 MNHEY and CDR2 SVGAGI come from the germline V gene. V lost 2 bases to trimming and J lost 0 bases, with 10 bases between them. DNA for the CDR3: TGTGCCAGCAGTTACGGAGGACAGTTGAACACTGAAGCTTTCTTT. This sequence encodes CASSYGGQLNTEAFF.

The V call is TRBV19, the J call TRBJ2-2; D unresolved. CDR1 and CDR2 (germline): LNHDA, SQIVND (reference sequence). The CDR3 extends over 14 amino acids. V lost 3 bases, J lost 2 bases, and 7 bases lay in between. CDR3: CASSIVTNTGELFF. The CDR3 DNA follows: TGTGCCAGTAGTATTGTCACAAACACCGGGGAGCTGTTTTTT. The complete variable domain, with remaining parts taken from reference TRBV19 and TRBJ2-2, reads DGGITQSPKYLFRKEGQNVTLSCEQNLNHDAMYWYRQDPGQGLRLIYYSQIVNDFQKGDIAEGYSVSREKKESFPLTVTSAQKNPTAFYLCASSIVTNTGELFFGEGSRLTVL.

This clone appeared a single time. The V gene is TRBV9, the J gene TRBJ1-1; a weak D match, TRBD1 (5 bases). Germline CDR1 is SGDLS and CDR2 is YYNGEE. Trimming took off 0 bases at V and 8 bases at J, with 17 bases between the two ends. The CDR3 covers 15 residues. CDR3 bases: TGTGCCAGCAGCGTAGGGGGGGGACTACCCTACGAAGCTTTCTTT. Its translation: CASSVGGGLPYEAFF.